This entry lists 25 T cell receptor beta chains sequenced from one sample in a study of T-cell memory formation after mild COVID-19. One entry per CDR3 protein results from TCRdb running MiXCR on the 5' RACE reads. The data contain 400,000 to 450,000 distinct CDR3 sequences, more than 15% of them singletons. Input material: PBMCs or a T cell subset sorted from them (not recorded which). These receptor sequences come from a man aged 18 to 30 who had mild COVID-19 (a few samples of this study predate the infection). Cell type and time point are not known.

This clonotype has more than one count but fewer than ten. This rearrangement joins TRBV5-1 to TRBJ1-6, with D unresolved. The germline V gene encodes CDR1 SGHRS and CDR2 YFSETQ. The V end lost 0 bases, the J end lost 8 bases, and 12 bases lay between the germline ends. This CDR3 has 15 amino acids. In nucleotides, the CDR3 is TGCGCCAGCAGCTTGGAAGGGTCAGGATATTCACCCCTCCACTTT. Its translation is CASSLEGSGYSPLHF.

This clonotype was seen a few times. The CDR3 sequence is CASSYAGTGFVGEQYV. For the CDR3, the DNA is TGTGCCAGCAGTTACGCGGGGACAGGGTTCGTCGGCGAGCAGTACGTC. The chain couples TRBV6-2 or TRBV6-3 to TRBJ2-7; 9 nucleotides line up with TRBD1. The germline V gene encodes CDR1 MNHEY and CDR2 SVGEGT. V lost 2 bases to trimming and J lost 6 bases; unmatched junction nucleotides: 11. The length of the CDR3 is 16 residues.

The chain has TRBV2 and TRBJ2-2, with a tentative D call TRBD1 (6 bases). The CDR3 covers 13 residues. V was cut by 7 bases and J by 6 bases, with 12 bases left in between. Germline assignment: CDR1 SNHLY and CDR2 FYNNEI. CDR3 loop: CASKQGGSGELFF. In nucleotides, the CDR3 is TGTGCCAGCAAACAGGGCGGATCCGGGGAGCTGTTTTTT.

This clonotype occurred a few times. The J gene is TRBJ2-3, the V gene TRBV12-3 or TRBV12-4, with TRBD2 matching 8 bases. CDR3 length equals 15 residues. J lost 3 bases, V lost 6 bases, and 8 bases had no gene match. Written as DNA, the CDR3 is TGTGCCAGCAGCAGACGGGGGGGGTATACAGATACGCAGTATTTT. Its translation is CASSRRGGYTDTQYF.

This CDR3 reads CASSIHRDSLGNTIYF. CDR3 bases: TGTGCCAGCAGCATTCACCGGGACAGCCTTGGAAACACCATATATTTT. V usage is TRBV11-2 and J usage is TRBJ1-3; 7 positions agree with TRBD1. In germline, CDR1 is SGHAT, CDR2 FQNNGV. The CDR3 loop spans 16 amino acids. V was clipped by 5 bases and J by 3 bases; unmatched bases: 10.

This rearrangement joins TRBV7-2 to TRBJ2-5, with D tentatively TRBD2 (5 bases). Trimming left V 7 bases short and J 5 bases short, with 14 bases between. The CDR3 has 13 amino acids. Germline V gives CDR1 SGHTA, CDR2 FQGNSA. In DNA form, the CDR3 reads TGTGCCAGCAAAACTAGTCAACAGGAGACCCAGTACTTC. It yields the protein CASKTSQQETQYF.

This clonotype was found a few times. The chain uses TRBV5-1 and TRBJ1-4; D ambiguous. There are 15 residues in the CDR3. The germline CDR1 and CDR2 sequences are SGHRS and YFSETQ. The V end lost 3 bases, the J end lost 8 bases, and 17 bases lay between the germline ends. CDR3 coding DNA: TGCGCCAGCAGCTCTTCCGGGCCCCTGGGGGAAAAACTGTTTTTT. Its translation: CASSSSGPLGEKLFF.

This clonotype was counted a few times. J is TRBJ1-3 and V is TRBV18; D ambiguous. Per germline, CDR1 KGHSH and CDR2 LQKENI. The CDR3 runs 14 residues. Trimming pared 6 bases from V and 0 bases from J, leaving 9 bases between. The CDR3: CASSTQNSGNTIYF. The CDR3 coding sequence is TGTGCCAGCTCCACCCAAAACTCTGGAAACACCATATATTTT.

In its sample, this clonotype was seen many times. The rearrangement uses TRBV5-1 and TRBJ2-1, with D tentatively TRBD1 (5 bases). V lost 3 bases, J lost 5 bases, and 18 bases lay in between. This CDR3 is 16 amino acids long. The germline CDR1 and CDR2 sequences are SGHRS and YFSETQ. The CDR3 sequence is CASSYARDSKNNEQFF. The CDR3 DNA reads as TGCGCCAGCAGCTACGCCCGAGACAGCAAAAACAATGAGCAGTTCTTC.

This clonotype was counted a few times. This chain joins TRBV20-1 and TRBJ2-1; 7 positions match TRBD2. Germline loops: CDR1 DFQATT, CDR2 SNEGSKA (reference sequence). This CDR3 region has 12 residues. The V gene end was trimmed by 7 bases and the J gene end by 9 bases; junction bases not matched to a gene: 9. In DNA form, the CDR3 reads TGCAGTGTCCCCCGGGGGGTAGTTGAGCAGTTCTTC. Translation: CSVPRGVVEQFF.

This clonotype was seen a few times. The chain links TRBV10-3 to TRBJ2-3; D remains ambiguous. The length of the CDR3 is 12 residues. CDR1 is ENHRY and CDR2 is SYGVKD in the germline V gene. V lost 7 bases, J lost 6 bases, and 11 bases lay in between. Written as DNA, the CDR3 is TGTGCCATCAATCTCCCCCGCGATACGCAGTATTTT. Its protein product is CAINLPRDTQYF.

The genes are TRBV5-6 and TRBJ2-4; 14 bases fit TRBD2. The CDR3 totals 15 residues. Germline V gene lookup returns CDR1 SGHDT and CDR2 YYEEEE. With V trimmed by 5 bases and J by 7 bases, 5 bases remained unmatched. DNA for the CDR3: TGTGCCAGCAGTTACGGACTAGCGGGGGGTAACATTCAGTACTTC. Its protein product is CASSYGLAGGNIQYF.

V and J are TRBV5-6 and TRBJ1-3; D not certain. CDR1 is SGHDT, CDR2 YYEEEE, per germline. This CDR3 comprises 15 residues. V was cut by 2 bases and J by 1 base, with 10 bases left in between. Here the CDR3 DNA reads TGTGCCAGCAGCTTTTACGGATCGTCTGGAAACACCATATATTTT. This translates into CASSFYGSSGNTIYF.

This clonotype was counted a few times. This chain links TRBV12-3 or TRBV12-4 with TRBJ1-3, with D maybe TRBD1 (6 bases). CDR3 size: 14 residues. V lost 7 bases and J lost 3, with 13 bases in between. CDR3 coding DNA: TGTGCCAGCAATGACAGGTCTATTGGAAACACCATATATTTT. Amino acid sequence: CASNDRSIGNTIYF.

This rearrangement joins TRBV7-9 to TRBJ2-1; TRBD2 matches at 11 bases. Germline CDR1 reads SEHNR; CDR2 reads FQNEAQ (reference sequence). The CDR3 is 15 residues long. V was pared by 6 bases and J by 5 bases, with 6 bases of the junction left unmatched. In nucleotides, the CDR3 is TGTGCCAGCAGTCAGGGGACTAGCGGCAACAATGAGCAGTTCTTC. Its protein is CASSQGTSGNNEQFF.

Only a few counts were recorded for this clonotype. This chain links TRBV18 with TRBJ2-5; D unclear. Between the trimmed V and J ends, which lost 4 bases and 5 bases, there was a span of 17 bases. CDR1 KGHSH and CDR2 LQKENI come from the germline V gene. This CDR3 spans 15 amino acids. Written as DNA, the CDR3 is TGTGCCAGCTCACTTTCCGGATCTTTGAGGGAGACCCAGTACTTC. This codes for CASSLSGSLRETQYF. Full variable domain (outside the CDR3, taken from reference TRBV18 and TRBJ2-5): NAGVMQNPRHLVRRRGQEARLRCSPMKGHSHVYWYRQLPEEGLKFMVYLQKENIIDESGMPKERFSAEFPKEGPSILRIQQVVRGDSAAYFCASSLSGSLRETQYFGPGTRLLVL.

This clonotype came up a few times. This sequence joins TRBV25-1 and TRBJ2-5; D uncertain. CDR3 length: 15 residues. Germline values: CDR1 MGHDK, CDR2 SYGVNS. V lost 1 base to trimming and J lost 5 bases, with 14 bases between them. The DNA for the CDR3 is TGTGCCAGCAGTGAATCTCTTGGGCTCCAGGAGACCCAGTACTTC. Protein sequence: CASSESLGLQETQYF. The full variable domain, rest sourced from reference TRBV25-1 and TRBJ2-5, is EADIYQTPRYLVIGTGKKITLECSQTMGHDKMYWYQQDPGMELHLIHYSYGVNSTEKGDLSSESTVSRIRTEHFPLTLESARPSHTSQYLCASSESLGLQETQYFGPGTRLLVL.

This clonotype came up a few times. The V gene is TRBV9, the J gene TRBJ2-1, with D hard to call. CDR3 size: 14 residues. V lost 2 bases to trimming and J lost 3 bases, with 9 bases between them. Germline CDR1 and CDR2: SGDLS and YYNGEE. CDR3 amino acids: CASSVETDYNEQFF. The CDR3, as DNA: TGTGCCAGCAGCGTGGAGACGGACTACAATGAGCAGTTCTTC. Full variable domain (rest looked up from reference TRBV9 and TRBJ2-1): DSGVTQTPKHLITATGQRVTLRCSPRSGDLSVYWYQQSLDQGLQFLIQYYNGEERAKGNILERFSAQQFPDLHSELNLSSLELGDSALYFCASSVETDYNEQFFGPGTRLTVL.

This clonotype was found a few times. The chain joins TRBV6-2 or TRBV6-3 to TRBJ1-5, with 7 bases lining up with TRBD1. With V trimmed by 7 bases and J by 5 bases, 5 bases remained unmatched. Germline values: CDR1 MNHEY, CDR2 SVGEGT. The CDR3 runs 13 residues. The CDR3 coding sequence is TGTGCCAGCACCCACAGGGGCTATCAGCCCCAGCATTTT. It is translated as CASTHRGYQPQHF.

This clonotype has just a few counts. The V call is TRBV5-1, the J call TRBJ2-5; 11 nucleotides line up with TRBD2. The CDR3 runs to 19 residues. Germline-derived CDR1 and CDR2 are SGHRS and YFSETQ. J was trimmed by 1 base and V by 3 bases; bases with no gene match: 14. The CDR3, as DNA: TGCGCCAGCAGCTCTGGCGTGGTAGCGGGGGGGCCGATCCAAGAGACCCAGTACTTC. Protein product: CASSSGVVAGGPIQETQYF.

This clonotype was observed at least ten times. The rearrangement links TRBV4-3 to TRBJ2-5; maybe TRBD1 (6 bases). Germline V gives CDR1 LGHNA, CDR2 YSLEER. Deletions cut 4 bases from V and 4 bases from J, with 13 bases between. This CDR3 comprises 14 residues. The CDR3 DNA is TGCGCCAGCAGCCGCTCAACAGGGTCAGAGACCCAGTACTTC. Translating it yields CASSRSTGSETQYF.

There are a few counts of this clonotype. In DNA, the CDR3 is TGCGCCAGCAGCCGGACAGGGGAGGGCAATCAGCCCCAGCATTTT. Protein sequence: CASSRTGEGNQPQHF. The rearrangement joins TRBV4-1 to TRBJ1-5; the match to TRBD1 covers 9 bases. Germline V CDR1 and CDR2: MGHRA, YSYEKL. This CDR3 region has 15 residues. V trimming: 4 bases; J trimming: 2 bases; junction bases outside the gene matches: 3.

CDR3 coding DNA: TGCAGCGTAGGGGACGCAAGCAATTCACCCCTCCACTTT. Translation gives CSVGDASNSPLHF. The V and J genes are TRBV29-1 and TRBJ1-6; perhaps TRBD1 as D (5 bases). The CDR3 runs to 13 residues. V dropped 6 bases and J dropped 7 bases, with 13 bases sitting between them. Germline assignment: CDR1 SQVTM and CDR2 ANQGSEA.

This chain links TRBV7-9 with TRBJ1-1; tentatively, D is TRBD1 (5 bases). The ends were cut back, 5 bases at V and 0 bases at J, with 22 bases in the middle. The CDR3 runs 18 residues. CDR1 and CDR2 (germline): SEHNR, FQNEAQ (reference sequence). The CDR3 DNA sequence: TGTGCCAGCAGCAAACGTAGAGGGCCCGGGGGACTGAACACTGAAGCTTTCTTT. It encodes CASSKRRGPGGLNTEAFF.

Written as DNA, the CDR3 is TGTGCCAGCAGCCCCTGGGACAGTGACACAGATACGCAGTATTTT. Its translation: CASSPWDSDTDTQYF. J is TRBJ2-3 and V is TRBV5-5; 7 positions match TRBD1. Germline trimming cut 4 bases from V and 2 bases from J; bases unmatched to any gene: 7. The V gene's germline CDR1 is SGHKS and CDR2 YYEKEE (reference sequence). The CDR3 is 15 residues long.